The 27 T cell receptor beta chains listed next were all sequenced from one sample in a study of T cells in localized non-small cell lung cancer. TCRdb keeps only in-frame clones here, not all; method: immunoSEQ multiplex PCR. The profile shows some 64,000 clones, 81% of them singletons. The source was PBMCs, collected before any cancer treatment. The receptors come from a man aged 35-75 years with stage II lung adenocarcinoma.

V gene TRBV30 combines with J gene TRBJ2-3; possible D gene TRBD2, 7 bases. V was cut by 0 bases and J by 2 bases, with 12 bases left in between. CDR1 is GTSNPN, CDR2 SVGIG, per germline (reference sequence). This CDR3 has 15 amino acids. The CDR3 sequence: CAWSVAGHDTDTQYF. The CDR3, as DNA: TGTGCCTGGAGTGTAGCGGGACACGACACAGATACGCAGTATTTT.

The V gene is TRBV27, the J gene TRBJ2-7, with D possibly TRBD2 on 5 matching bases. V lost 8 bases, J lost 1 base, and 18 bases lay in between. The CDR3 sequence is 15 residues long. The germline V gene encodes CDR1 MNHEY and CDR2 SMNVEV (reference sequence). The CDR3 sequence is CASRLTPDPSYEQYF. In DNA form, the CDR3 reads TGTGCCAGCCGACTAACCCCGGATCCTTCCTACGAGCAGTACTTC.

This rearrangement joins TRBV7-2 to TRBJ2-1, with 8 positions matching TRBD2. The CDR3 length is 12 residues. Germline CDR1 and CDR2: SGHTA and FQGNSA. V gave up 5 bases and J gave up 7 bases; unmatched junction bases: 1. The CDR3 sequence is CASSREGNEQFF. CDR3 nucleotides: TGTGCCAGCAGCCGGGAGGGGAATGAGCAGTTCTTC. The whole variable domain, filled in from reference TRBV7-2 and TRBJ2-1, reads GAGVSQSPSNKVTEKGKDVELRCDPISGHTALYWYRQSLGQGLEFLIYFQGNSAPDKSGLPSDRFSAERTGGSVSTLTIQRTQQEDSAVYLCASSREGNEQFFGPGTRLTVL.

This chain connects TRBV4-1 to TRBJ1-1, with TRBD1 as a possible D gene (5 bases). The length of the CDR3 is 14 residues. Trimming left V 5 bases short and J 8 bases short, with 18 bases between. Germline CDR1 is MGHRA and CDR2 is YSYEKL. CDR3 residues: CASSYLTGTGEAFF. CDR3 DNA: TGCGCCAGCAGCTACCTAACCGGGACCGGAGAAGCTTTCTTT.

This clone was observed a handful of times. The chain couples TRBV4-2 to TRBJ1-5; 7 bases line up with TRBD1. The V segment lost 1 base and the J segment 6 bases; nucleotides outside the gene matches: 6. CDR1 and CDR2 from the germline V gene are LGHNA and YNFKEQ. The CDR3 runs 15 residues. The CDR3 nucleotides read TGTGCCAGCAGCCAAGGGGCAGGGGACAGTCAGCCCCAGCATTTT. Its protein is CASSQGAGDSQPQHF.

The chain is built from TRBV30 and TRBJ1-2, with TRBD1 matching 10 bases. The CDR3 consists of 16 residues. J gave up 8 bases and V 3 bases, and 15 bases lay outside the gene matches. Germline values: CDR1 GTSNPN, CDR2 SVGIG (reference sequence). CDR3 loop: CAWRRDRGPTGGGYTF. The CDR3 nucleotides read TGTGCCTGGAGGCGGGACAGGGGCCCCACTGGGGGGGGCTACACCTTC.

The V gene is TRBV9, the J gene TRBJ2-2; TRBD2 matches at 7 bases. V shed 4 bases and J 1 base; nucleotides not matched to a gene: 4. CDR3 length: 15 amino acids. CDR1 is SGDLS and CDR2 is YYNGEE in the germline V gene. CDR3 in amino acids: CASSLGGENTGELFF. CDR3 DNA: TGTGCCAGCAGCCTTGGGGGGGAGAACACCGGGGAGCTGTTTTTT.

This chain connects TRBV28 to TRBJ2-3; 15 bases map to TRBD2. Germline values: CDR1 MDHEN, CDR2 SYDVKM. J lost 0 bases, V lost 8 bases, and 3 bases had no gene match. This CDR3 region has 16 residues. The CDR3 region has the DNA TGTGCCAGCCGAGGGACTAGCGGGAGGAGCACAGATACGCAGTATTTT. It is translated as CASRGTSGRSTDTQYF.

This clone qualifies as medium-sized. This CDR3 is also generated by other DNA sequences in the sample. The chain employs TRBV19 and TRBJ2-7, with D tentatively TRBD2 (6 bases). The V and J ends lost 3 bases and 2 bases respectively, with 11 bases between them. Germline lookup yields CDR1 LNHDA and CDR2 SQIVND (reference sequence). CDR3 length: 14 residues. The CDR3 sequence: CASSIGTRTYEQYF. CDR3 DNA: TGTGCCAGTAGTATTGGGACTCGCACCTACGAGCAGTACTTC. Full variable domain (rest looked up from reference TRBV19 and TRBJ2-7): DGGITQSPKYLFRKEGQNVTLSCEQNLNHDAMYWYRQDPGQGLRLIYYSQIVNDFQKGDIAEGYSVSREKKESFPLTVTSAQKNPTAFYLCASSIGTRTYEQYFGPGTRLTVT.

This clone has only one observation. The genes are TRBV7-2 and TRBJ2-5; a weak D match, TRBD1 (6 bases). With 2 bases removed from V and 7 bases from J, the gap between germline ends came to 17 bases. Germline CDR1 is SGHTA and CDR2 is FQGNSA. This CDR3 region has 15 residues. The CDR3 spells CASSLLQGNSGTQYF. CDR3 sequence (DNA): TGTGCCAGCAGCTTACTACAGGGAAATAGTGGGACCCAGTACTTC.

The rearrangement uses TRBV6-5 and TRBJ2-7; 8 bases are shared with TRBD2. The ends lost 0 bases at V and 0 bases at J; junction bases unmatched: 4. This CDR3 spans 16 amino acids. The germline gives CDR1 MNHEY, CDR2 SVGAGI. The CDR3 coding sequence is TGTGCCAGCAGTTACTCTAGCGGGATGAGCTCCTACGAGCAGTACTTC. Translation: CASSYSSGMSSYEQYF.

The CDR3 DNA reads TGTGCCAGCAGCTTTGGACAGGGGGTCAGGGCAGATACGCAGTATTTT. Translation: CASSFGQGVRADTQYF. This sequence joins TRBV7-9 and TRBJ2-3, with 10 bases lining up with TRBD1. CDR1 and CDR2 from the germline V gene are SEHNR and FQNEAQ (reference sequence). This CDR3 spans 16 amino acids. V lost 3 bases, J lost 4 bases, and 7 bases stayed unmatched.

The gene calls are TRBV6-5 and TRBJ1-2; maybe TRBD1 (5 bases). V was shortened by 5 bases and J by 8 bases, with 15 bases between the two germline ends. CDR1 is MNHEY and CDR2 is SVGAGI in the germline V gene. The CDR3 has 13 residues. The CDR3 coding sequence is TGTGCCAGCAGTCCCTGGGAGGGGTTCGGCTACACCTTC. This sequence encodes CASSPWEGFGYTF.

The V gene is TRBV7-2, the J gene TRBJ1-2, with D tentatively TRBD1 (6 bases). The CDR3 totals 14 residues. Germline V gene sequence: CDR1 SGHTA, CDR2 FQGNSA. Trimming took 5 bases from V and 7 from J, leaving 17 bases between them. CDR3 nucleotides: TGTGCCAGCAGCCCCCCGGGGGGGCGGGGTGGCTACACCTTC. Translation gives CASSPPGGRGGYTF.

This sequence joins TRBV4-1 and TRBJ2-1, with TRBD1 identical over 8 bases. V shed 0 bases, J shed 6 bases, and the junction held 16 bases outside the gene matches. This CDR3 is 19 amino acids long. Germline CDR1 MGHRA, CDR2 YSYEKL. The CDR3 sequence is CASSQERDRPQAHLNEQFF. CDR3 DNA: TGCGCCAGCAGCCAAGAAAGGGACAGGCCGCAGGCGCATCTCAATGAGCAGTTCTTC.

The chain links TRBV2 to TRBJ2-7, with TRBD1 identical over 8 bases. The CDR3 contains 12 residues. V lost 9 bases, J lost 5 bases, and 6 bases stayed unmatched. In germline, CDR1 is SNHLY, CDR2 FYNNEI. The CDR3 nucleotides read TGTGCCAGGGGGACAGGCTGGCACGAGCAGTACTTC. It is translated as CARGTGWHEQYF.

This rearrangement joins TRBV19 to TRBJ1-2; D is perhaps TRBD1 (5 bases). The CDR3 extends over 16 amino acids. The V and J ends lost 7 bases and 1 base respectively, with 19 bases between them. Germline loops: CDR1 LNHDA, CDR2 SQIVND (reference sequence). The CDR3 nucleotides are TGTGCCAGTACCCGGACACCTCCTCCCTTTAACTATGGCTACACCTTC. This gives the protein CASTRTPPPFNYGYTF. Full variable domain (remainder filled in from reference TRBV19 and TRBJ1-2): DGGITQSPKYLFRKEGQNVTLSCEQNLNHDAMYWYRQDPGQGLRLIYYSQIVNDFQKGDIAEGYSVSREKKESFPLTVTSAQKNPTAFYLCASTRTPPPFNYGYTFGSGTRLTVV.

This rearrangement joins TRBV5-4 to TRBJ2-3; 8 bases agree with TRBD1. CDR3 size: 15 residues. V lost 7 bases and J lost 4; bases outside the gene matches: 11. In germline, CDR1 is SGHNT, CDR2 YYREEE (reference sequence). The CDR3 protein is CASLAAGGEADTQYF. CDR3 bases: TGTGCCAGCCTGGCGGCAGGGGGCGAAGCAGATACGCAGTATTTT.

V and J are TRBV6-6 and TRBJ2-5; 8 positions agree with TRBD1. Germline lookup yields CDR1 MNHNY and CDR2 SVGAGI (reference sequence). CDR3 size: 14 residues. V lost 5 bases and J lost 5; bases outside the gene matches: 7. For the CDR3, the DNA is TGTGCCAGCAGTCGGACAGGGACGGGGGAGACCCAGTACTTC. Encoded protein: CASSRTGTGETQYF.

V usage is TRBV11-3 and J usage is TRBJ2-5, with D tentatively TRBD1 or TRBD2 (5 bases each). The CDR3 has 13 amino acids. Trimming stripped 6 bases from V and 4 bases from J, with 12 bases between. CDR1 is SGHNT, CDR2 YENEEA, per germline. The CDR3: CASSGGFGETQYF. The CDR3 DNA follows: TGTGCCAGCAGTGGGGGTTTCGGAGAGACCCAGTACTTC.

The chain combines TRBV30 with TRBJ2-2; D is unclear. CDR1 is GTSNPN, CDR2 SVGIG, per germline (reference sequence). This CDR3 spans 11 amino acids. Deletions cut 5 bases from V and 1 base from J, with 2 bases between. For the CDR3, the DNA is TGTGCCTGGCAGAACACCGGGGAGCTGTTTTTT. It codes for CAWQNTGELFF.

This chain's CDR3 is CASSFQFRDSNYEQYF. Written as DNA, the CDR3 is TGTGCCAGCAGCTTCCAGTTCCGGGACTCCAACTACGAGCAGTACTTC. This chain links TRBV7-8 with TRBJ2-7, with TRBD2 as a possible D gene (6 bases). Germline V gene lookup returns CDR1 SGHVS and CDR2 FQNEAQ. The CDR3 contains 16 residues. Trimming stripped 3 bases from V and 3 bases from J, with 18 bases between.

V gene TRBV7-9 combines with J gene TRBJ2-7; no clear D gene. The CDR3 contains 12 residues. The germline gives CDR1 SEHNR, CDR2 FQNEAQ (reference sequence). Trimming took off 2 bases at V and 2 bases at J, with 4 bases between the two ends. Here the CDR3 reads CASSLTPYEQYF. The CDR3 bases are TGTGCCAGCAGCTTAACCCCCTACGAGCAGTACTTC.

On this clone itself: Other DNA variants within this sample encode the same CDR3. The chain recombines TRBV6-5 with TRBJ2-5, with 7 bases fitting TRBD2. Trimming cost V 0 bases and J 5 bases; bases outside gene matches: 6. This CDR3 has 15 amino acids. The germline V gene encodes CDR1 MNHEY and CDR2 SVGAGI. CDR3 in DNA: TGTGCCAGCAGTTACTCGGGGAGGGTCGGGGAGACCCAGTACTTC. It translates to CASSYSGRVGETQYF.

V gene TRBV9 combines with J gene TRBJ2-1; TRBD2 might be the D (5 bases). Trimming took 0 bases from V and 2 from J, leaving 9 bases between them. The germline V gene encodes CDR1 SGDLS and CDR2 YYNGEE. The CDR3 loop spans 15 amino acids. The CDR3 reads CASSVDLAAYNEQFF. DNA of the CDR3: TGTGCCAGCAGCGTAGATCTAGCAGCCTACAATGAGCAGTTCTTC. Full variable domain (remainder filled in from reference TRBV9 and TRBJ2-1): DSGVTQTPKHLITATGQRVTLRCSPRSGDLSVYWYQQSLDQGLQFLIQYYNGEERAKGNILERFSAQQFPDLHSELNLSSLELGDSALYFCASSVDLAAYNEQFFGPGTRLTVL.

This clone occurred a few times. This chain connects TRBV30 to TRBJ1-1, with D tentatively TRBD1 (6 bases). CDR1 and CDR2 from the germline V gene are GTSNPN and SVGIG (reference sequence). The CDR3 totals 12 residues. V lost 3 bases and J lost 5, with 10 bases in between. CDR3 protein: CAWSPQGTEAFF. The CDR3 nucleotides are TGTGCCTGGAGCCCACAGGGAACTGAAGCTTTCTTT.

The chain links TRBV9 to TRBJ1-5; 8 bases line up with TRBD1. This CDR3 has 17 residues. The germline gives CDR1 SGDLS, CDR2 YYNGEE. V lost 4 bases, J lost 2 bases, and 11 bases stayed unmatched. In DNA, the CDR3 is TGTGCCAGCAGCTTCTCGACAGGGGTACGCGGCAATCAGCCCCAGCATTTT. This translates into CASSFSTGVRGNQPQHF.